The sequence of this TCR beta chain was determined in a study of blood T cell repertoires in COVID-19. In the study overall: Sites in the United States, Italy and Spain provided acute and convalescent COVID-19 samples. PBMCs, B-cell-depleted T cells, or T cells provided the cDNA or gDNA that made up the material.

Authors' methods: Amplifying reference gene primers gave estimates of nucleated cell counts. The assay was immunoSEQ multiplex PCR, and TCRdb's table has in-frame clones only and misses some. The V and J calls and clone size were taken over from that table, and D and trimming were inferred from the DNA. The top ten clones hold approximately 12% of a sample with about 60,000 clones, about 86% of them seen once. The germline V and J ends were trimmed by 3 bases and 3 bases, with 15 bases remaining between them. This CDR3 region has 15 residues. The germline CDR1 and CDR2 sequences are LGHNA and YNFKEQ.

The clonotype comes from a human donor in a cohort sampled during active COVID-19. This rearrangement joins TRBV4-2 to TRBJ2-7; possibly TRBD2 for D (6 bases). Sequenced input: peripheral blood. The CDR3 spells CASSQEKGLSYEQYF. The CDR3 nucleotides are TGTGCCAGCAGCCAGGAAAAGGGACTCAGCTACGAGCAGTACTTC.